This TCR beta chain was sequenced in a study of PD-1 blockade in classical Hodgkin lymphoma. The CDR3 is made up of 16 amino acids. Trimming removed 1 base from V and 0 bases from J, with 11 bases in between. Germline lookup yields CDR1 SGHRS and CDR2 YFSETQ. TCRdb's copy holds only in-frame clones and misses some; the assay was immunoSEQ multiplex PCR. The table lists 9,500 to 12,000 clones, 85% of them singletons. The time point was: cycle 4 day 1 (C4D1), after five to seven weeks of nivolumab. All patients relapsed after autologous stem cell transplantation, and brentuximab vedotin exposure varied. Through magnetic negative selection, CD8+ T cells were separated from PBMCs that had been thawed.

The source of this sequence is a human donor with classical Hodgkin lymphoma. The donor label of this sample is uncertain. This specimen was CD8+ T cells from blood, taken before the fourth cycle of nivolumab. The V call is TRBV5-1, the J call TRBJ2-1; D assignment may be TRBD1 or TRBD2 (5 bases each). The CDR3: CASSLRDQSSYNEQFF. DNA of the CDR3: TGCGCCAGCAGCTTGAGGGACCAAAGCTCCTACAATGAGCAGTTCTTC.